This T cell receptor beta chain was sequenced for a study of blood T cell repertoires in COVID-19. Authors' processing steps: Nucleated cell counts were estimated from reference gene primer amplification. Data came from immunoSEQ multiplex PCR; TCRdb stores just in-frame clones and leaves some out. V and J calls and clone size are copied from that table; D and trimming were computed from the DNA. The data show around 42,000 clones, 85% to 90% seen once. V shed 4 bases and J 4 bases; nucleotides not matched to a gene: 0. The CDR3 totals 12 residues. Germline CDR1 is SGHKS and CDR2 is YYEKEE (reference sequence).

The source is a man aged 65 to 79 with acute or convalescent COVID-19. Material for sequencing was peripheral blood. The genes are TRBV5-5 and TRBJ2-3; 7 bases fit TRBD1. The CDR3 sequence: CASSQGADTQYF. For the CDR3, the DNA is TGTGCCAGCAGCCAGGGGGCAGATACGCAGTATTTT.